This TCR beta chain derives from a study of T cells in tuberculosis. Profiled with immunoSEQ multiplex PCR; TCRdb holds only in-frame clones, not every one. The data hold roughly 35,000 clones, with 90% to 95% observed a single time. Per the germline V gene, CDR1 is SGDLS and CDR2 is YYNGEE. The ends were cut back, 10 bases at V and 0 bases at J, with 13 bases in the middle. The CDR3 sequence is 14 residues long. The sequence derives from a donor between 5 and 29 years old with latent tuberculosis or without tuberculosis infection. Some clones in this sample may be carry-over from other donors' samples. The chain combines TRBV9 with TRBJ1-4, with D hard to call. Sequenced input: PBMCs. The CDR3 spells CAAERQPTNEKLFF. The CDR3 region has the DNA TGTGCCGCGGAGAGGCAACCAACTAATGAAAAACTGTTTTTT.